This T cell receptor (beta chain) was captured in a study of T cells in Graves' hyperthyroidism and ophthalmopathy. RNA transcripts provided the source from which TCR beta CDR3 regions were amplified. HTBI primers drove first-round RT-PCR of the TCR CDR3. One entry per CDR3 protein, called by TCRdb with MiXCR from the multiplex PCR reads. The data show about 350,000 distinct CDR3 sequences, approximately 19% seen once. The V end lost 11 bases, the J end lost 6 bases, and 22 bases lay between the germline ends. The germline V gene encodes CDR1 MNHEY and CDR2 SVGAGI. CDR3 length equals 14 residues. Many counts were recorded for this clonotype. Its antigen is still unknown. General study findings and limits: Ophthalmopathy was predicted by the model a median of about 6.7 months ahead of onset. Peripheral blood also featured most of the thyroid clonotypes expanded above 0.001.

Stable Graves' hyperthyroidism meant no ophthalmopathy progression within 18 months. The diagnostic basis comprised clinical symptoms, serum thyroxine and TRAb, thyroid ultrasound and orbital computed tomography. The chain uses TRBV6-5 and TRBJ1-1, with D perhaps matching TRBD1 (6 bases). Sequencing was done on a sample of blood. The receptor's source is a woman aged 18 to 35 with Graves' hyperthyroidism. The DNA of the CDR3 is TGTGCCGGGGGCAGGGCTGGGCGGGTCCCTGAAGCTTTCTTT. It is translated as CAGGRAGRVPEAFF.